Presented here are 6 T cell receptor beta chains from one specimen sequenced in a study of blood T cell repertoires in COVID-19. Profiled with immunoSEQ multiplex PCR; TCRdb holds only in-frame clones, not every one. Of roughly 180,000 clones listed, approximately 85% are singletons. The sample consisted of peripheral blood. The receptors derive from a woman between 55 and 75 years old with acute or convalescent COVID-19.

The V call is TRBV30, the J call TRBJ2-3; 7 nucleotides match TRBD1. The CDR3 length is 15 residues. CDR1 and CDR2 from the germline V gene are GTSNPN and SVGIG (reference sequence). Trimming removed 1 base from V and 1 base from J; junction bases left unmatched: 5. The CDR3 region is CAWSATGAGTDTQYF. Written as DNA, the CDR3 is TGTGCCTGGAGTGCTACAGGGGCGGGCACAGATACGCAGTATTTT.

This CDR3 reads CASSYAGRLYEQYF. For the CDR3, the DNA is TGTGCCAGCAGTTACGCGGGCAGACTCTACGAGCAGTACTTC. V is TRBV6-2 or TRBV6-3 and J is TRBJ2-7; the D gene is possibly TRBD2 (5 bases). Germline CDR1 reads MNHEY; CDR2 reads SVGEGT. This CDR3 contains 14 residues. The ends were cut back, 2 bases at V and 3 bases at J, with 11 bases in the middle.

The rearrangement uses TRBV6-5 and TRBJ1-5; maybe TRBD1 (6 bases). V was clipped by 2 bases and J by 2 bases, with 13 bases between them. The CDR3 has 16 amino acids. Germline CDR1 MNHEY, CDR2 SVGAGI. The CDR3 loop reads CASSYTYRVGNQPQHF. The CDR3 DNA is TGTGCCAGCAGTTACACCTACAGGGTTGGCAATCAGCCCCAGCATTTT.

The genes are TRBV11-2 and TRBJ1-1; 7 bases line up with TRBD1. Germline V lookup: CDR1 SGHAT, CDR2 FQNNGV. Trimming removed 5 bases from V and 5 bases from J; junction bases left unmatched: 5. CDR3 length: 13 amino acids. CDR3 in amino acids: CASSLMTGTEAFF. CDR3 bases: TGTGCCAGCAGCCTTATGACAGGGACTGAAGCTTTCTTT.

Regarding this clone: One junction end does not reproduce the germline sequence, and a read error may be involved. The V gene is TRBV9, the J gene TRBJ2-5; possible D gene TRBD1, 6 bases. Per germline, CDR1 SGDLS and CDR2 YYNGEE. The CDR3 spans 11 residues. For the CDR3, the DNA is TGTGCCAGCAGCCCTGGGGGCCCCTTGCACTTC. It encodes CASSPGGPLHF.

This clone has only a few counts. CDR3 sequence (DNA): TGTGCCAGTAGTAATAGGAGGCTAAGCAATGAGCAGTTCTTC. It encodes CASSNRRLSNEQFF. The V gene is TRBV19, the J gene TRBJ2-1, with D tentatively TRBD2 (5 bases). Germline V gene sequence: CDR1 LNHDA, CDR2 SQIVND (reference sequence). This CDR3 contains 14 residues. With 4 bases removed from V and 6 bases from J, the gap between germline ends came to 13 bases.